This TCR beta chain was profiled in a study of T-cell reconstitution after alpha-beta-depleted transplantation in children. Points from the study as a whole: Newly produced T cells mostly accounted for T-cell counts and diversity one year post-transplant. Reports say that about two months after transplant, the alpha-beta T cells came out of several hundred graft clones that had expanded. Where some patients showed high TCRbeta diversity at day 60, it came from recipient T cells and thymic progenitors that had survived.

Using unique molecular identifiers, the investigators prepared the TCRbeta library. TCRdb analysed the PCR reads with MiXCR anew, one entry per CDR3 protein. The sample holds hundreds of thousands of distinct CDR3 sequences, around 12% seen once. This clonotype came up many times. Antigen unknown. CDR1 and CDR2 (germline): SGHVS, FQNEAQ. This CDR3 is 16 amino acids long. V lost 1 base to trimming and J lost 4 bases, with 16 bases between them. The chain is built from TRBV7-8 and TRBJ1-2; no definite D call. This receptor was identified in a girl aged 2 to 9 with congenital amegakaryocytic thrombocytopenia, due to receive a stem cell transplant. Here the sequenced sample was PBMCs, taken before TCRalphabeta/CD19-depleted stem cell transplant. The CDR3 spells CASSLVVPSMAYGYTF. CDR3 in DNA: TGTGCCAGCAGCTTAGTAGTTCCTTCAATGGCCTATGGCTACACCTTC.